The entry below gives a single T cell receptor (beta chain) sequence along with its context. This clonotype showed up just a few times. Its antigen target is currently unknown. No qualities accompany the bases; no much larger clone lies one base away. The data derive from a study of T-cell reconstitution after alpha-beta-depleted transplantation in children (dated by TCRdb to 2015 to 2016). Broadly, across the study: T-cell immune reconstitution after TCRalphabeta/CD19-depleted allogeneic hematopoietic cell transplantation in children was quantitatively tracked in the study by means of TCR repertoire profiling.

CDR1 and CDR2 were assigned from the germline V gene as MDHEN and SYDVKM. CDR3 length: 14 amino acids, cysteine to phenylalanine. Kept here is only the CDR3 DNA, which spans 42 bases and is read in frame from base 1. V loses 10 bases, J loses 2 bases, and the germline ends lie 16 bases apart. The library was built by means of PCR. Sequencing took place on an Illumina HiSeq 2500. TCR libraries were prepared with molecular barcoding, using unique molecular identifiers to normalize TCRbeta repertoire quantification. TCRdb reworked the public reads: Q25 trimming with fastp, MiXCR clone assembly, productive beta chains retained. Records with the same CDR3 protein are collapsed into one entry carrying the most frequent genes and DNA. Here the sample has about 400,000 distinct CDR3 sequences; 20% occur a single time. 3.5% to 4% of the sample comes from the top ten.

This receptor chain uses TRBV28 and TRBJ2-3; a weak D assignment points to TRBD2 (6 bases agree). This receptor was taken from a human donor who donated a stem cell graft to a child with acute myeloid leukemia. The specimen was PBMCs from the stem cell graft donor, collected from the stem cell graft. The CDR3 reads CATNRDFYTDTQYF. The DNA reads TGTGCCACCAACCGGGACTTTTACACAGATACGCAGTATTTT. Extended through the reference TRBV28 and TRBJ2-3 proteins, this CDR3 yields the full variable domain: DVKVTQSSRYLVKRTGEKVFLECVQDMDHENMFWYRQDPGLGLRLIYFSYDVKMKEKGDIPEGYSVSREKKERFSLILESASTNQTSMYLCATNRDFYTDTQYFGPGTRLTVL.